The 30 T cell receptor beta chains reported below all come from one sample, sequenced in a study of vaccination and CD4 T cells after COVID-19. Their specific antigens are unknown. At the Johns Hopkins FTIC core, DNA taken from cultured CD4+ T cells was sequenced by way of the Oncomine TCR Beta short-read assay. MiXCR was run by TCRdb on the PCR reads, yielding one entry per CDR3 protein. This table has over 8,500 distinct CDR3 sequences, around 20% appearing once. Treatment reported: approximately nine-day PBMC culture with coronavirus spike peptide pools or control peptides (ViraFEST assay). The specimen was CD4+ T cells from blood, cultured in vitro, collected after SARS-CoV-2 vaccination. The receptor set was obtained from a human donor who had recovered from COVID-19.

The chain employs TRBV15 and TRBJ2-1, with 9 bases fitting TRBD2. Looked up from germline, CDR1 is LNHNV and CDR2 is YYDKDF (reference sequence). With V trimmed by 0 bases and J by 7 bases, 10 bases remained unmatched. The CDR3 contains 17 residues. The CDR3 region has the DNA TGTGCCACCAGCAGAGAGGGACGTCTAGCGGGATCGAATGAGCAGTTCTTC. Residues: CATSREGRLAGSNEQFF.

The gene calls are TRBV5-1 and TRBJ2-3; perhaps TRBD2 as D (7 bases). Trimming removed 6 bases from V and 2 bases from J, with 16 bases in between. Germline V gives CDR1 SGHRS, CDR2 YFSETQ. The CDR3 totals 15 residues. The CDR3 sequence: CASMGRGDNTDTQYF. The CDR3 region has the DNA TGCGCCAGCATGGGTCGGGGGGACAACACAGATACGCAGTATTTT.

V and J are TRBV19 and TRBJ2-2, with no clear D. V lost 6 bases and J 8 bases, leaving 13 bases between the germline ends. There are 13 residues in the CDR3. The germline V gene encodes CDR1 LNHDA and CDR2 SQIVND (reference sequence). The DNA for the CDR3 is TGTGCCAGTAGGGACCTAATGCCGGGGGAGCTGTTTTTT. Translated, it gives CASRDLMPGELFF.

The rearrangement links TRBV6-5 to TRBJ2-7, with D uncertain. The V and J ends lost 1 base and 2 bases respectively, with 21 bases between them. The CDR3 contains 18 residues. Germline loops: CDR1 MNHEY, CDR2 SVGAGI. The CDR3 is CASSYLTAFEPSPYEQYF. The CDR3 DNA sequence: TGTGCCAGCAGTTACTTGACGGCTTTCGAACCGAGCCCCTACGAGCAGTACTTC.

This clonotype is medium-sized within its sample. This chain links TRBV20-1 with TRBJ1-6; TRBD1 is a possible D gene (5 bases). From germline, CDR1 is DFQATT and CDR2 SNEGSKA (reference sequence). V dropped 1 base and J dropped 9 bases, with 10 bases sitting between them. CDR3 size: 13 residues. CDR3 DNA sequence: TGCAGTGCTAGAGCCGGCGGGGGTTCACCCCTCCACTTT. Amino acid sequence: CSARAGGGSPLHF.

The chain has TRBV19 and TRBJ2-3; TRBD1 agrees at 7 bases. J lost 2 bases, V lost 6 bases, and 11 bases had no gene match. The germline CDR1 and CDR2 sequences are LNHDA and SQIVND (reference sequence). There are 16 residues in the CDR3. CDR3 sequence reads: CASSPPGTAYTDTQYF. CDR3 nucleotides: TGTGCCAGTAGCCCCCCCGGGACAGCCTACACAGATACGCAGTATTTT.

The chain joins TRBV7-9 to TRBJ1-6, with a tentative D call TRBD1 (5 bases). V was clipped by 4 bases and J by 0 bases, with 19 bases between them. Germline CDR1 reads SEHNR; CDR2 reads FQNEAQ (reference sequence). The CDR3 spans 19 residues. Written as DNA, the CDR3 is TGTGCCAGCAGCTACCAAGTCGGGGGGGTGAGCTCCTATAATTCACCCCTCCACTTT. Its protein is CASSYQVGGVSSYNSPLHF.

The J gene is TRBJ2-7, the V gene TRBV6-5; weak D call: TRBD1 (6 bases). CDR3 length equals 13 residues. Germline V gene data show CDR1 as MNHEY and CDR2 as SVGAGI. Trimming removed 4 bases at V and 1 base at J, with 8 bases between. DNA for the CDR3: TGTGCCAGCAGTTTTGGACAGTCCTACGAGCAGTACTTC. This sequence encodes CASSFGQSYEQYF.

This clonotype was seen a few times. The chain combines TRBV19 with TRBJ1-2, with D tentatively TRBD1 (5 bases). CDR1 and CDR2 (germline): LNHDA, SQIVND (reference sequence). The CDR3 length is 14 residues. V shed 7 bases and J shed 4 bases, with 16 bases lying between them. DNA for the CDR3: TGTGCCAGTAACCGCGACAGAGGAGTCTATGGCTACACCTTC. It is translated as CASNRDRGVYGYTF.

The gene calls are TRBV11-2 and TRBJ2-1, with 7 nucleotides matching TRBD2. V lost 5 bases and J lost 1; bases outside the gene matches: 14. This CDR3 has 18 amino acids. Germline loops: CDR1 SGHAT, CDR2 FQNNGV. The CDR3: CASSPRGVGDQSYNEQFF. DNA of the CDR3: TGTGCCAGCAGCCCACGGGGGGTGGGAGATCAGTCCTACAATGAGCAGTTCTTC.

The sample holds a few counts of this clonotype. This chain connects TRBV4-3 to TRBJ1-2; D is ambiguous. Germline V lookup: CDR1 LGHNA, CDR2 YSLEER. The CDR3 covers 15 residues. Trimming left V 0 bases short and J 2 bases short, with 10 bases between. CDR3: CASSQDPTENYGYTF. The CDR3 DNA reads TGCGCCAGCAGCCAAGATCCCACTGAGAACTATGGCTACACCTTC.

This clonotype has a handful of counts. The rearrangement joins TRBV28 to TRBJ2-3; 8 nucleotides match TRBD2. V gave up 5 bases and J gave up 4 bases; unmatched junction bases: 14. This CDR3 spans 17 amino acids. Germline CDR1 and CDR2: MDHEN and SYDVKM. This CDR3 is CASSKTGTRGLPDTQYF. Written as DNA, the CDR3 is TGTGCCAGCAGTAAAACCGGGACTAGAGGGTTGCCAGATACGCAGTATTTT. Supplemented by reference TRBV28 and TRBJ2-3, the full variable domain reads DVKVTQSSRYLVKRTGEKVFLECVQDMDHENMFWYRQDPGLGLRLIYFSYDVKMKEKGDIPEGYSVSREKKERFSLILESASTNQTSMYLCASSKTGTRGLPDTQYFGPGTRLTVL.

This clonotype is medium-sized (0.01 to 0.1%) within its sample. This chain links TRBV6-1 with TRBJ2-2, with D possibly TRBD1 on 5 matching bases. CDR1 MNHNS and CDR2 SASEGT come from the germline V gene. The ends were cut back, 6 bases at V and 2 bases at J, with 22 bases in the middle. The CDR3 is 18 residues long. The DNA of the CDR3 is TGTGCCAGCAGCCGCAGGGTAGGGGATCGCGGAAACACCGGGGAGCTGTTTTTT. This translates into CASSRRVGDRGNTGELFF.

Concerning this clonotype: An end of the junction differs from the germline gene, which may be a read error. The chain combines TRBV5-1 with TRBJ1-2; tentative D call: TRBD1 (5 bases). The CDR3 contains 15 residues. The germline gives CDR1 SGHRS, CDR2 YFSETQ. CDR3 bases: TGCGCCAGCAGCTTGCGGGGGGATACTAACTATGACTACACCTTC. Protein: CASSLRGDTNYDYTF.

The chain uses TRBV15 and TRBJ2-1; no firm D call. This CDR3 has 13 amino acids. Between the trimmed V and J ends, which lost 0 bases and 9 bases, there was a span of 9 bases. From germline, CDR1 is LNHNV and CDR2 YYDKDF (reference sequence). The CDR3 DNA sequence: TGTGCCACCAGCAGAGATCAAACGGCTGAGCAGTTCTTC. Amino acid sequence: CATSRDQTAEQFF.

This clonotype is medium-sized by share. V is TRBV7-2 and J is TRBJ1-1; the D gene is possibly TRBD1 (6 bases). CDR3 length: 15 residues. Germline CDR1 is SGHTA and CDR2 is FQGNSA. Trimming shortened V by 3 bases and J by 0 bases, and 11 bases separated the two germline ends. The CDR3 DNA sequence: TGTGCCAGCAGCTTCCAACAGGGCCTGAACACTGAAGCTTTCTTT. This encodes CASSFQQGLNTEAFF.

This clonotype is judged medium-sized (0.01 to 0.1%). The rearrangement uses TRBV7-3 and TRBJ1-1; D is ambiguous. Germline V gene sequence: CDR1 SGHTA, CDR2 FQGTGA. Trimming cost V 3 bases and J 1 base, with 3 bases left between them. The CDR3 runs to 12 residues. CDR3: CASSFGNTEAFF. CDR3 in DNA: TGTGCCAGCAGCTTTGGGAACACTGAAGCTTTCTTT.

Written as DNA, the CDR3 is TGCGCCAGCAGCTTGCTAGCTAGCCAAGAGACCCAGTACTTC. Translated: CASSLLASQETQYF. This chain joins TRBV5-1 and TRBJ2-5, with a possible D match to TRBD2 (5 bases). The CDR3 is 14 amino acids. V was clipped by 1 base and J by 1 base, with 8 bases between them. The germline V gene has CDR1 SGHRS and CDR2 YFSETQ.

This clonotype came up a few times. The V call is TRBV6-5, the J call TRBJ1-3; D not certain. The germline V and J ends were trimmed by 0 bases and 1 base, with 16 bases remaining between them. This CDR3 has 18 residues. Per germline, CDR1 MNHEY and CDR2 SVGAGI. This CDR3 reads CASSYSGSLTKSGNTIYF. The CDR3 DNA reads TGTGCCAGCAGTTACTCCGGAAGTTTGACAAAATCTGGAAACACCATATATTTT.

The chain joins TRBV28 to TRBJ1-2; D is perhaps TRBD1 (5 bases). CDR1 and CDR2 (germline): MDHEN, SYDVKM. The CDR3 length is 14 residues. V shed 8 bases and J shed 7 bases, with 20 bases lying between them. CDR3: CASFALTGGGGYTF. The DNA for the CDR3 is TGTGCCAGCTTTGCCCTGACGGGGGGTGGTGGCTACACCTTC.

This clonotype was detected only a few times. The chain combines TRBV7-3 with TRBJ2-2; 13 bases align to TRBD2. The CDR3 consists of 22 residues. Germline V gives CDR1 SGHTA, CDR2 FQGTGA. V shed 1 base, J shed 4 bases, and the junction held 18 bases outside the gene matches. The CDR3: CASSLRSQILAGGPQSTGELFF. CDR3 bases: TGTGCCAGCAGCTTAAGGTCCCAAATACTAGCGGGAGGGCCTCAGAGCACCGGGGAGCTGTTTTTT.

The chain recombines TRBV6-1 with TRBJ2-2; TRBD2 might be the D (5 bases). This CDR3 is built from 15 residues. The germline V gene encodes CDR1 MNHNS and CDR2 SASEGT. Trimming left V 4 bases short and J 5 bases short, with 14 bases between. In DNA form, the CDR3 reads TGTGCCAGCAGTGGCGGGTACAGACGAACCGGGGAGCTGTTTTTT. Its translation is CASSGGYRRTGELFF.

Sample share makes this clonotype medium-sized. V usage is TRBV7-2 and J usage is TRBJ2-3, with D unresolved. Germline loops: CDR1 SGHTA, CDR2 FQGNSA. The CDR3 is 13 residues long. With 7 bases removed from V and 0 bases from J, the gap between germline ends came to 8 bases. The chain's CDR3 is CASTVYSTDTQYF. The CDR3 nucleotides read TGTGCCAGCACGGTTTATAGCACAGATACGCAGTATTTT.

The chain joins TRBV11-2 to TRBJ2-1; D is tentatively TRBD1 or TRBD2 (5 bases each). The germline CDR1 and CDR2 sequences are SGHAT and FQNNGV. V was clipped by 2 bases and J by 10 bases, with 12 bases between them. The CDR3 is 13 amino acids. The CDR3 sequence is CASSLSKGTEQFF. In DNA, the CDR3 is TGTGCCAGCAGCTTAAGTAAAGGGACGGAGCAGTTCTTC.

This clonotype came up a few times. The genes are TRBV6-1 and TRBJ1-1, with D possibly being TRBD1 (6 bases). Germline CDR1 is MNHNS and CDR2 is SASEGT. Trimming took off 7 bases at V and 0 bases at J, with 12 bases between the two ends. The CDR3 sequence is 14 residues long. CDR3 sequence: CASIRQVMNTEAFF. In DNA, the CDR3 is TGTGCCAGCATAAGACAGGTGATGAACACTGAAGCTTTCTTT.

This clonotype was counted between two and nine times. This chain connects TRBV6-2 or TRBV6-3 to TRBJ2-7, with 10 bases lining up with TRBD2. CDR1 MNHEY and CDR2 SVGEGT come from the germline V gene. This CDR3 region has 14 residues. V shed 6 bases, J shed 7 bases, and the junction held 9 bases outside the gene matches. CDR3 protein: CASRPTGTSEEQYF. In nucleotides, the CDR3 is TGTGCCAGCAGACCGACCGGGACTAGCGAGGAGCAGTACTTC.

V and J are TRBV12-3 or TRBV12-4 and TRBJ1-5; D gene uncertain. Trimming pared 5 bases from V and 1 base from J, leaving 15 bases between. The CDR3 loop spans 16 amino acids. The CDR3, as DNA: TGTGCCAGCAGTCCAAAAACTCCGAGAAGCAATCAGCCCCAGCATTTT. Residues: CASSPKTPRSNQPQHF.

The J gene is TRBJ2-7, the V gene TRBV10-3; D ambiguous. Germline V gives CDR1 ENHRY, CDR2 SYGVKD. The CDR3 is 15 residues long. V was clipped by 0 bases and J by 4 bases, with 13 bases between them. CDR3 residues: CAISESTGMTYEQYF. The CDR3 nucleotides are TGTGCCATCAGTGAGTCTACGGGTATGACATACGAGCAGTACTTC.

In its sample, this clonotype ranks as large (0.1 to 1%). The chain couples TRBV19 to TRBJ1-5; TRBD1 matches 8 bases. CDR1 LNHDA and CDR2 SQIVND come from the germline V gene (reference sequence). Losses at the gene ends were 4 bases for V and 7 bases for J; bases not matched to a gene: 6. The CDR3 runs to 14 residues. CDR3 residues: CASSTGQEGQPQHF. CDR3 nucleotide sequence: TGTGCCAGTAGTACGGGACAGGAAGGACAGCCCCAGCATTTT.

CDR3 residues: CASSLGFWAGGSPQETQYF. The CDR3 DNA follows: TGTGCCAGCAGTTTAGGTTTCTGGGCAGGGGGCTCGCCCCAAGAGACCCAGTACTTC. J is TRBJ2-5 and V is TRBV27, with TRBD1 matching 8 bases. CDR1 MNHEY and CDR2 SMNVEV come from the germline V gene (reference sequence). The CDR3 has 19 amino acids. Trimming cost V 2 bases and J 1 base; bases outside gene matches: 15.